Listed below are T cell receptor beta chains from one sample, sequenced in a study of cytomegalovirus exposure and HLA in healthy donors. Profiling relied on immunoSEQ multiplex PCR, and the TCRdb table lists in-frame clones only, not all of them. The data hold 150,000 to 200,000 clones, with almost 80% observed a single time. The sequenced material came from PBMCs. All receptors derive from a man aged 18 to 30 in good health and CMV-seropositive. CDR3s include the opening cysteine and the closing phenylalanine or tryptophan.

J	V	CDR3
TRBJ2-1	TRBV5-1	CASSGDTSYNEQFF
TRBJ1-2	TRBV4-1	CASSQVASSNYGYTF
TRBJ1-1	TRBV11-2	CASSLDRVRGTEAFF
TRBJ2-7	TRBV5-6	CASSPGQGAYEQYF
TRBJ2-7	TRBV9	CASSQGQGTYEQYF
TRBJ1-5	TRBV27	CASSFGTGSRPQHF
TRBJ2-3	TRBV5-7	CASSLSPSGDTQYF
TRBJ1-3	TRBV20-1	CSAGLGNTIYF
TRBJ1-1	TRBV4-2	CASSQEGGVAGRAFF
TRBJ1-5	TRBV7-9	CASSSSPGAEVWDQPQHF
TRBJ2-2	TRBV19	CASSIPQGAPNTGELFF
TRBJ1-3	TRBV7-9	CASQGSSSGNTIYF
TRBJ2-3	TRBV15	CATSRDNQYQNQYF
TRBJ1-2	TRBV7-9	CASRLGKRDGYTF
TRBJ1-1	TRBV4-1	CASSQVGSGSFF
TRBJ2-7	TRBV7-2	CASSLGYSSGSEQYF
TRBJ1-2	TRBV10-3	CAISESGQGYGYTF
TRBJ1-2	TRBV11-2	CASSPEGDRMNGYTF
TRBJ2-7	TRBV7-9	CAILTTGDYEQYF
TRBJ1-1	TRBV6-1	CASSPTRGDTEAFF
TRBJ2-7	TRBV4-2	CASSQDPIVEREDNEQYF
TRBJ2-7	TRBV28	CASSLLESSYEQYF
TRBJ2-7	TRBV10-3	CAISDETGNNEQYF